The present T cell receptor beta chain was sequenced within a study of control samples from healthy donors and cancer patients. The protocol was immunoSEQ multiplex PCR, while the TCRdb copy is restricted to in-frame clones and leaves out a portion. The sample records around 120,000 clones, around 90% being singletons. CDR1 is SGHNT and CDR2 is YYREEE in the germline V gene (reference sequence). V lost 4 bases to trimming and J lost 3 bases, with 10 bases between them. The CDR3 has 14 residues. This rearrangement joins TRBV5-4 to TRBJ2-2; TRBD2 might be the D (6 bases). Sequencing was carried out using blood. The origin of this receptor is a middle-aged man in good health. The DNA for the CDR3 is TGTGCCAGCAGCCCCGGGGGTTACACCGGGGAGCTGTTTTTT. This sequence encodes CASSPGGYTGELFF. Complete variable domain (other parts from reference TRBV5-4 and TRBJ2-2): ETGVTQSPTHLIKTRGQQVTLRCSSQSGHNTVSWYQQALGQGPQFIFQYYREEENGRGNFPPRFSGLQFPNYSSELNVNALELDDSALYLCASSPGGYTGELFFGEGSRLTVL.